Only a few counts were recorded for the clone carrying this T cell receptor beta chain. Antigen unknown. The sample is drawn from a study of T cells after yellow fever vaccination. About the study: Preparation of the low-cell-number fractions used SMART-Seq v4 Ultra Low Input.

Whole-study findings and limits: Most clones from primary vaccination resurfaced after the booster (around 95% CD4, 70% to 90% CD8).

By 5'RACE template switching, TCR cDNA was produced, with a universal primer site and UMIs added in the process. TCRdb re-analysed the 5' RACE reads in MiXCR, keeping a single row per CDR3 protein. Here the sample spans nearly 550,000 distinct CDR3 sequences, less than 20% being singletons. The CDR3 covers 15 residues. V shed 3 bases and J shed 4 bases, with 13 bases lying between them. In germline, CDR1 is SGHTA, CDR2 FQGNSA. The specimen comprised PBMCs, sampled 15 days after the yellow fever booster vaccination. The genes are TRBV7-2 and TRBJ1-5; possibly TRBD1 for D (6 bases). This TCR derives from a man aged 25 to 40 who received the YFV17D yellow fever vaccine. CDR3 sequence (DNA): TGTGCCAGCAGCTTGGAACAGGGCGGGAATCAGCCCCAGCATTTT. Amino acid sequence: CASSLEQGGNQPQHF.